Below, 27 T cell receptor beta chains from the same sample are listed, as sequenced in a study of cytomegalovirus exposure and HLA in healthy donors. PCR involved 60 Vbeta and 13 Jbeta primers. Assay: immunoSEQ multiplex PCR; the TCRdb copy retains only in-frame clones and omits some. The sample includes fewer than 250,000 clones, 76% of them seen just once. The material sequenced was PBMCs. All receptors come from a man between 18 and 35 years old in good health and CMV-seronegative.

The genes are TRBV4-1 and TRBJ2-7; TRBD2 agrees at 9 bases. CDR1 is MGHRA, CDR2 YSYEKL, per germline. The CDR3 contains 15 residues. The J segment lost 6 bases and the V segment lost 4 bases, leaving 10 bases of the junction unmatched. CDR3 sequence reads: CASSLAGGRSGEQYF. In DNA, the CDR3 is TGCGCCAGCAGCCTTGCGGGAGGGCGCTCGGGCGAGCAGTACTTC.

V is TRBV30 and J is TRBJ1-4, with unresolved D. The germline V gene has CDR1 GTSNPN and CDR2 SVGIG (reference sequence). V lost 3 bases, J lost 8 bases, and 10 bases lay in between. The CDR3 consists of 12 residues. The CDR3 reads CAWRVSREKLFF. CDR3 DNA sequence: TGTGCCTGGAGGGTATCCAGGGAAAAACTGTTTTTT.

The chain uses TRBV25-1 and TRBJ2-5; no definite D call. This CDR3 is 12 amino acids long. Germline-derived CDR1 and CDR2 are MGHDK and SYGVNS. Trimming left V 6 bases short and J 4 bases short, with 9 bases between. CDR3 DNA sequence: TGTGCCAGCAGCCTACCTTCAGAGACCCAGTACTTC. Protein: CASSLPSETQYF.

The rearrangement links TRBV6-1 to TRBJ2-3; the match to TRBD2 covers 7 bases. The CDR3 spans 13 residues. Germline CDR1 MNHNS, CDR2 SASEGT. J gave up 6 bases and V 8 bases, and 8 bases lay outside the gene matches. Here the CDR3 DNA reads TGTGCCAGCGGGGGGGGACGGTACGATACGCAGTATTTT. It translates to CASGGGRYDTQYF.

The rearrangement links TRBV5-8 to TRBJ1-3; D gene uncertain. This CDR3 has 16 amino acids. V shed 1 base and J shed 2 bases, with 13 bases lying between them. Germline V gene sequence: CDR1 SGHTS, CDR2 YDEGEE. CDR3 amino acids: CASSLPRQHPGNTIYF. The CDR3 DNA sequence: TGTGCCAGCAGCTTGCCGAGGCAGCACCCTGGAAACACCATATATTTT.

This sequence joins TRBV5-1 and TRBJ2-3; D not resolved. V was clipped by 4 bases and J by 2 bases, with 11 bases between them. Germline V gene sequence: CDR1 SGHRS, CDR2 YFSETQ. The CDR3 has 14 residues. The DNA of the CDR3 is TGCGCCAGCAGCATTGCAGCGAACACAGATACGCAGTATTTT. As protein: CASSIAANTDTQYF. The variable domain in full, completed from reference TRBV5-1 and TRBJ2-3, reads KAGVTQTPRYLIKTRGQQVTLSCSPISGHRSVSWYQQTPGQGLQFLFEYFSETQRNKGNFPGRFSGRQFSNSRSEMNVSTLELGDSALYLCASSIAANTDTQYFGPGTRLTVL.

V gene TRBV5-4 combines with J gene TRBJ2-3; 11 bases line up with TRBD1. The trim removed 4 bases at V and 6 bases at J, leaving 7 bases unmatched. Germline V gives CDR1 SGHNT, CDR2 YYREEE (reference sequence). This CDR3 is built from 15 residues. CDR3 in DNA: TGTGCCAGCAGCAGCTACGGGACAGGGGGGGATACGCAGTATTTT. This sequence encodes CASSSYGTGGDTQYF.

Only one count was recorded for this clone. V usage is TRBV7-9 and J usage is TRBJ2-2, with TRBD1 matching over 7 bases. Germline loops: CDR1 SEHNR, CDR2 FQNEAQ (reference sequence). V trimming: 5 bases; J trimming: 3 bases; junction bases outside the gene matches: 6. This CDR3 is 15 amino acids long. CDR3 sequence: CASSLRTGHTGELFF. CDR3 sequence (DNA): TGTGCCAGCAGCCTAAGGACAGGACACACCGGGGAGCTGTTTTTT.

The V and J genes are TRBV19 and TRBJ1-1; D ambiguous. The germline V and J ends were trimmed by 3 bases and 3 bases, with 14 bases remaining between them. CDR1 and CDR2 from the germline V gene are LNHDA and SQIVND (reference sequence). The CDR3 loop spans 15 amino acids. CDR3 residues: CASSIWGLGDTEAFF. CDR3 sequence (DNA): TGTGCCAGTAGTATTTGGGGTCTCGGGGACACTGAAGCTTTCTTT.

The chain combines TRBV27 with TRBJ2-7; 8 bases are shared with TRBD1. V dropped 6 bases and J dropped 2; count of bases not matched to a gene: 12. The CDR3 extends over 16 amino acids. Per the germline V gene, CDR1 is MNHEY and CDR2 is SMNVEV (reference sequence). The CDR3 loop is CASSPNVGQVTYEQYF. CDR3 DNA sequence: TGTGCCAGCAGCCCGAACGTGGGACAGGTGACCTACGAGCAGTACTTC.

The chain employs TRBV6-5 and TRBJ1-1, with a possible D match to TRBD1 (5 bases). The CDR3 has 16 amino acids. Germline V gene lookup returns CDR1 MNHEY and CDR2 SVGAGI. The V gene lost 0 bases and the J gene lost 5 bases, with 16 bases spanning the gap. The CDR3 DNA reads TGTGCCAGCAGTTACTCGTTTGTTGGGGGAGGTACTGAAGCTTTCTTT. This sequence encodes CASSYSFVGGGTEAFF.

The CDR3 loop is CASRSGPGVSPLHF. The CDR3 region has the DNA TGTGCCAGCAGGTCCGGGCCCGGGGTCTCACCCCTCCACTTT. This sequence joins TRBV7-2 and TRBJ1-6; D is uncertain. V shed 6 bases and J shed 10 bases, with 16 bases lying between them. The germline CDR1 and CDR2 sequences are SGHTA and FQGNSA. The length of the CDR3 is 14 residues.

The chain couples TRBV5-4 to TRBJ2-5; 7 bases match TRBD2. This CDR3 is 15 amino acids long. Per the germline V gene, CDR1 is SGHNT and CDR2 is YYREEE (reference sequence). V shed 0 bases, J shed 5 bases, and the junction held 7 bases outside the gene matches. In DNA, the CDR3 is TGTGCCAGCAGCTTGGGAGCTAGCGGAACTGAGACCCAGTACTTC. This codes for CASSLGASGTETQYF. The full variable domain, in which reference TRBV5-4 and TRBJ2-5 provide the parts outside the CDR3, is ETGVTQSPTHLIKTRGQQVTLRCSSQSGHNTVSWYQQALGQGPQFIFQYYREEENGRGNFPPRFSGLQFPNYSSELNVNALELDDSALYLCASSLGASGTETQYFGPGTRLLVL.

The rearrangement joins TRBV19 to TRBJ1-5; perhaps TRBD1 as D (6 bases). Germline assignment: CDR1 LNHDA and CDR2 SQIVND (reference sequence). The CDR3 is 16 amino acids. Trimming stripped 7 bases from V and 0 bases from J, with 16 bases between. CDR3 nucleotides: TGTGCCAGTAAAGGTCTGGTAGGGGGTAGCAATCAGCCCCAGCATTTT. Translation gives CASKGLVGGSNQPQHF.

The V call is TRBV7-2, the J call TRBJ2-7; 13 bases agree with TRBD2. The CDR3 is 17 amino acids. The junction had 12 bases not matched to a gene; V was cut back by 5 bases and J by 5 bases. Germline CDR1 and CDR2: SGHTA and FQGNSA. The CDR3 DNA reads TGTGCCAGCAGCCCTTGGACTTGGACTAGCGGGAGTCACGAGCAGTACTTC. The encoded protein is CASSPWTWTSGSHEQYF.

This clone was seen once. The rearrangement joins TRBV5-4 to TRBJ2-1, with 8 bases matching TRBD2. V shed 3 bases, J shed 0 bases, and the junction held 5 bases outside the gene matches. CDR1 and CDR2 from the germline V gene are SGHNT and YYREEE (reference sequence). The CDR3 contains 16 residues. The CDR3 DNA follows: TGTGCCAGCAGCTACGCGGGAGGACGCTCCTACAATGAGCAGTTCTTC. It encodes CASSYAGGRSYNEQFF. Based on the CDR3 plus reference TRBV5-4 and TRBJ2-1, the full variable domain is ETGVTQSPTHLIKTRGQQVTLRCSSQSGHNTVSWYQQALGQGPQFIFQYYREEENGRGNFPPRFSGLQFPNYSSELNVNALELDDSALYLCASSYAGGRSYNEQFFGPGTRLTVL.

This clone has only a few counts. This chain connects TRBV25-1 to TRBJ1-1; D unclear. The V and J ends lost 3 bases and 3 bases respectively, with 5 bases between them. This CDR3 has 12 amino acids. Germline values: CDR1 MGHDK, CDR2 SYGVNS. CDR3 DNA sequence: TGTGCCAGCAGTGACAGGTACACTGAAGCTTTCTTT. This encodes CASSDRYTEAFF. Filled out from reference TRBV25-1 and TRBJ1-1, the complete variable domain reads EADIYQTPRYLVIGTGKKITLECSQTMGHDKMYWYQQDPGMELHLIHYSYGVNSTEKGDLSSESTVSRIRTEHFPLTLESARPSHTSQYLCASSDRYTEAFFGQGTRLTVV.

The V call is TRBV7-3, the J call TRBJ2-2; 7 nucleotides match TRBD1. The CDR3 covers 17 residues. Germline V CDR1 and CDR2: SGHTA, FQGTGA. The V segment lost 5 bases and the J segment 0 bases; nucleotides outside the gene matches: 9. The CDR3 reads CASSPTRGSPNTGELFF. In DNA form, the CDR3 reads TGTGCCAGCAGCCCCACCAGGGGGTCACCGAACACCGGGGAGCTGTTTTTT.

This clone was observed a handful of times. In DNA, the CDR3 is TGTGCCAGCGGGAGGCTACAAGAGACCCAGTACTTC. The encoded protein is CASGRLQETQYF. The rearrangement uses TRBV2 and TRBJ2-5; tentative D call: TRBD2 (6 bases). V was cut by 8 bases and J by 2 bases, with 9 bases left in between. The CDR3 sequence is 12 residues long. CDR1 and CDR2 (germline): SNHLY, FYNNEI.

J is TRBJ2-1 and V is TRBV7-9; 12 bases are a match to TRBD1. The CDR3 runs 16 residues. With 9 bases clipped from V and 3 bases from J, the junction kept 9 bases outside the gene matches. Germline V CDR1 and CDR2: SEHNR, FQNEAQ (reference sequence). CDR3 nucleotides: TGTGCCAGTGCCTGGGGACAGGGGGCGCTCTACAATGAGCAGTTCTTC. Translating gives CASAWGQGALYNEQFF.

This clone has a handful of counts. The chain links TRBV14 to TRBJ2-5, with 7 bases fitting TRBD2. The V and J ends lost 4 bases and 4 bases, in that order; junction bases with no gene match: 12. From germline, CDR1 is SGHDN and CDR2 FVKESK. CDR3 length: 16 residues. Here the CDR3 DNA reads TGTGCCAGCAGCCGTGGACTAGTGGTTTGGGGAGAGACCCAGTACTTC. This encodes CASSRGLVVWGETQYF.

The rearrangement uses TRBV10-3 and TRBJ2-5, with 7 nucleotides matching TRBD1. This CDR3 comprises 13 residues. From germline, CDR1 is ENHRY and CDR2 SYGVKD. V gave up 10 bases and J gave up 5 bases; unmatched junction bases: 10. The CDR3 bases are TGTGCCACCTCGGGACAGCCCCAGGAGACCCAGTACTTC. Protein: CATSGQPQETQYF.

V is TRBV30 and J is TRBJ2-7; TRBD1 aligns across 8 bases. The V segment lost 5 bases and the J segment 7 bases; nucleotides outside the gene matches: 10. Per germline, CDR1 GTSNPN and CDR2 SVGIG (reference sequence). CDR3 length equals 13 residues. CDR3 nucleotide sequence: TGTGCCTGGCGGATGCAGGGGGCGGGTGAGCAGTACTTC. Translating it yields CAWRMQGAGEQYF.

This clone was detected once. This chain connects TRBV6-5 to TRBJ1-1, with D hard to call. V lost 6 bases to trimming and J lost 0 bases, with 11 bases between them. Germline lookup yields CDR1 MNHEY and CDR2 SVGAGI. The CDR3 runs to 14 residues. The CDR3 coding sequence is TGTGCCAGCAGCCCGAGATTCATGAACACTGAAGCTTTCTTT. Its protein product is CASSPRFMNTEAFF.

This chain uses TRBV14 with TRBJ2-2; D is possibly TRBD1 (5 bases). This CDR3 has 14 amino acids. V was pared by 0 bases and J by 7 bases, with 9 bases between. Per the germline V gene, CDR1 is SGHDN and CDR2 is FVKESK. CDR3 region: CASSQERRVGELFF. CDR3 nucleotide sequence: TGTGCCAGCAGCCAAGAACGCAGGGTCGGGGAGCTGTTTTTT.

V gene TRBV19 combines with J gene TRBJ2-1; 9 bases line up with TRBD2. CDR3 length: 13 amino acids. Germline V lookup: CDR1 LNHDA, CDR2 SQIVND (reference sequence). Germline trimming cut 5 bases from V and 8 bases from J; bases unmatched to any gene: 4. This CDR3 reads CASSRGREDEQFF. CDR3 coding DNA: TGTGCCAGTAGTCGCGGGAGGGAGGATGAGCAGTTCTTC.

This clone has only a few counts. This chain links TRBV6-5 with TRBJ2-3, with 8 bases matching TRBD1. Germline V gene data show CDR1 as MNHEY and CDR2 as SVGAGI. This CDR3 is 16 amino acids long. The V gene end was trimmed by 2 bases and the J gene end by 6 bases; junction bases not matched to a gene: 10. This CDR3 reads CASSYGRTGLGDTQYF. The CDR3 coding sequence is TGTGCCAGCAGTTACGGTCGGACAGGGCTCGGGGATACGCAGTATTTT.